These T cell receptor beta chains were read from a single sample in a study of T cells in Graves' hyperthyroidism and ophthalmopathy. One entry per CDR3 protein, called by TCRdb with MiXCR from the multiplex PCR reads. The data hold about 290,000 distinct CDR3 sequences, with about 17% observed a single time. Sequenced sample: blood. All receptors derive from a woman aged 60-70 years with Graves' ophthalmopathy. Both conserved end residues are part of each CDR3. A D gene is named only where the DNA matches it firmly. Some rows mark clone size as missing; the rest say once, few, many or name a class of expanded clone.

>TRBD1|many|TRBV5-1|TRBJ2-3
TGCGCCAGCAGCGTACAGGGGGTAGATACGCAGTATTTT
CASSVQGVDTQYF
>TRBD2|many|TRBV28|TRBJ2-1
TGTGCCAGCAGTTTAGTCGGGACTAGCGGGAGGGCTCAGTTCTTC
CASSLVGTSGRAQFF
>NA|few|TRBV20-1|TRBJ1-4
TGCAGTGCTAGAGGGCCGATCTGGGGAGATGAAAAACTGTTTTTT
CSARGPIWGDEKLFF
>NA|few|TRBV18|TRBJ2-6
TGTGCCAGCTCACCACGGGGACTGAGCTCTGGGGCCAACGTCCTGACTTTC
CASSPRGLSSGANVLTF
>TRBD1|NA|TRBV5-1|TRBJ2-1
TGCGCCAGCAGCCAAGGGACAGGGTCCGCCAGTGAGCAGTTCTTC
CASSQGTGSASEQFF
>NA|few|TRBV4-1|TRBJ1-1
TGCGCCAGCAGCCAAGATCGGCTCTCTTGGGGACTGATGAACACTGAAGCTTTCTTT
CASSQDRLSWGLMNTEAFF
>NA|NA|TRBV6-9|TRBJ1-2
TGTGCCAGCAGTTACGGGCAAAAATATGGCTACACCTTC
CASSYGQKYGYTF
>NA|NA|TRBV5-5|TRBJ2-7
TGTGCCAGCAGCTTGTTCCCGAGACAGAACTACGAGCAGTACTTC
CASSLFPRQNYEQYF
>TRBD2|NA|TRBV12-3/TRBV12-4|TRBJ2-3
TGTGCCAGCACCCCCGGGACTAGCGGGGACAGGACAGATACGCAGTATTTT
CASTPGTSGDRTDTQYF
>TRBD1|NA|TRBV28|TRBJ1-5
TGTGCCAGCAGCTCCGGGACAGGGAACCAGCCCCAGCATTTT
CASSSGTGNQPQHF
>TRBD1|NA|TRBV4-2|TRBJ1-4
TGTGCCAGCAGTCGAGGGACAGCAACTAATGAAAAACTGTTTTTT
CASSRGTATNEKLFF
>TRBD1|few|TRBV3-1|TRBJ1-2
TGTGCCAGCAGCCAACTTTCTGTAGAACAGGGGAGGCATGGCTACACCTTC
CASSQLSVEQGRHGYTF
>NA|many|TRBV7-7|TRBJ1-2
TGTGCTAGCAGCTCCCCGAACTATGGCTACACCTTC
CASSSPNYGYTF
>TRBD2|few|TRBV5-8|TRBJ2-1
TGTGCCAGCAGACCTCGGACTAGCGGGGGGACTACAATATCCCCCTACAATGAGCAGTTCTTC
CASRPRTSGGTTISPYNEQFF
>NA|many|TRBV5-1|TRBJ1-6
TGCGCCAGCAGCTTGGGAGGGGCGGACTCACCCCTCCACTTT
CASSLGGADSPLHF
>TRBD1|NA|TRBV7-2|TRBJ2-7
TGTGCCAGCAGCTTAGCGATGGGTAGGGGGCGCGAGCAGTACTTC
CASSLAMGRGREQYF
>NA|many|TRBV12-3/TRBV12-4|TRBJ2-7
TGTGCCAGCAGTCCCGATACAAGTTTCTACGAGCAGTACTTC
CASSPDTSFYEQYF
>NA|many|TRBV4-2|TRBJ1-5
TGTGCCAGCAGTGTGACAGCATATAGCAATCAGCCCCAGCATTTT
CASSVTAYSNQPQHF
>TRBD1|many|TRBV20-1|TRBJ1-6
TGCAGTGCTCCTATCCCTGGACAGGACCATTCACCCCTCCACTTT
CSAPIPGQDHSPLHF
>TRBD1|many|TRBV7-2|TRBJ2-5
TGTGCCAGCAGCCTTGGACAGGGGGCACGGACCCAGTACTTC
CASSLGQGARTQYF
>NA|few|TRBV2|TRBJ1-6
TGTGCCAGCAGGATTAGGCAGCTTTATTCACCCCTCCACTTT
CASRIRQLYSPLHF
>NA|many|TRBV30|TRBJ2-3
TGTGCCTGGAGTGCAGGATTCGATACGCAGTATTTT
CAWSAGFDTQYF
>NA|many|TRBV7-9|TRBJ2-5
TGTGCCAGCAGCTTAGCGCCTGAAGGGCAAGAGACCCAGTACTTC
CASSLAPEGQETQYF
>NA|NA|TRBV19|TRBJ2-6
TGTGCCAGCTCCTCGCTCGGCGTGGCTGGGGCCAACGTCCTGACTTTC
CASSSLGVAGANVLTF
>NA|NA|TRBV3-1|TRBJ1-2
TGTGCCAGCAGCCAAGGGTGGCAGGATGACGACTATGGCTACACCTTC
CASSQGWQDDDYGYTF
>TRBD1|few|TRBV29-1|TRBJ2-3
TGCAGCGTGGGGACAGGGTTAACAGATACGCAGTATTTT
CSVGTGLTDTQYF
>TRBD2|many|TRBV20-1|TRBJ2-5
TGCAGTGCGAGACGGGGACTAGCGCCGCAAGAGACCCAGTACTTC
CSARRGLAPQETQYF
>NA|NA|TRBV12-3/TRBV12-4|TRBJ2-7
TGTGCCAGCAGTTTCGCCCGAATGGCGCAGTACTTC
CASSFARMAQYF
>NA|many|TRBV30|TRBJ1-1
TGTGCCTGGTGGGTTTACGACACTGAAGCTTTCTTT
CAWWVYDTEAFF
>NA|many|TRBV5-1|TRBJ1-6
TGCGCCAGCAGCTTGGGGGCTAGGGAAGGCTCACCCCTCCACTTT
CASSLGAREGSPLHF
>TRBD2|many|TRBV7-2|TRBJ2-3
TGTGCCAGCAGCTTAAGCGGGAGGGCAGATACGCAGTATTTT
CASSLSGRADTQYF
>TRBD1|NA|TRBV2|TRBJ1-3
TGTGCCAGCAGTGGACAGGGAGTTCTCTCTGGAAACACCATATATTTT
CASSGQGVLSGNTIYF
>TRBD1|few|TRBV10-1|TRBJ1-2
TGCGCCAGCAGTGTCCGACTGTTCAGGGGGCTCGGCTATGGCTACACCTTC
CASSVRLFRGLGYGYTF
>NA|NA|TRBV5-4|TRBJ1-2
TGTACCAGCAGCTTGGTACGGGTAGGGGGCTATGGCTACACCTTC
CTSSLVRVGGYGYTF
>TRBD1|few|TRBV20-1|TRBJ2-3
TGCAGTGCTAGAGATCGCAGCCTAGTAGGACAGGTTGGAGATACGCAGTATTTT
CSARDRSLVGQVGDTQYF
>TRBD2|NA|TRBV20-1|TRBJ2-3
TGCAGTGCTACTCGAGCGGGAGGCACAGATACGCAGTATTTT
CSATRAGGTDTQYF
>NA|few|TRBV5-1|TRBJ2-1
TGCGCCAGCAGCTTGGGAGAATACAATGAGCAGTTCTTC
CASSLGEYNEQFF
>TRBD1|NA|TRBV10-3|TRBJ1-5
TGTGCCATCAGTGAGTCGAGGACAGGGGGCGGGCAGCCCCAGCATTTT
CAISESRTGGGQPQHF
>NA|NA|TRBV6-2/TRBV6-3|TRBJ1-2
TGTGCCAGCTCAGCGTCACAGGACTATGGCTACACCTTC
CASSASQDYGYTF
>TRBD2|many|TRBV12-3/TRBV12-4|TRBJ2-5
TGTGCCAGCAGCGGGACTAGCGGGAGGGCCTTAGTTGGAGAGACCCAGTACTTC
CASSGTSGRALVGETQYF
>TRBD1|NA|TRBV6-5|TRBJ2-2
TGTGCCAGCAGTTACAGAAGACAGGGACAGAACACCGGGGAGCTGTTTTTT
CASSYRRQGQNTGELFF
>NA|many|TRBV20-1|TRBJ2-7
TGCAGTGCTAGGGGGACAAACTCCTACGAGCAGTACTTC
CSARGTNSYEQYF
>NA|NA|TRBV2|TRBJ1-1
TGTGCCAGCAGTGAAGCGCAAAGGGGTGCTGAAGCTTTCTTT
CASSEAQRGAEAFF
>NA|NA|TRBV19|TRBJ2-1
TGTGCCAGTAGTATGTTTATTAGCGTCTACAATGAGCAGTTCTTC
CASSMFISVYNEQFF
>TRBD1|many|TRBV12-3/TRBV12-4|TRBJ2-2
TGTGCCAGCAGTCTCCGGGACAGGGGGACCGGGGAGCTGTTTTTT
CASSLRDRGTGELFF
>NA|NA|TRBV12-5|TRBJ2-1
TGTGCTAGTGGTTTGGGACTAGGGGGTTGGAATGAGCAGTTCTTC
CASGLGLGGWNEQFF